This T cell receptor beta chain was observed in a study of blood T cells in healthy people across ages. This clonotype was seen more than once but under ten times. The antigen is not known. Germline V gene sequence: CDR1 SQVTM, CDR2 ANQGSEA. The CDR3 runs 13 residues. Trimming shortened V by 3 bases and J by 0 bases, and 7 bases separated the two germline ends. Study results and limitations: Long-lived donors carried more naive CD4+ cells and greater diversity than aged donors.

Per individual sample, total RNA of at least 6 micrograms was extracted. Using a J-beta primer mix together with a sample-barcoded 5' primer, a second PCR was run for roughly 6 to 12 cycles. The study obtained at least 3 million CDR3-containing paired-end reads from every sample. TCRdb reanalysed the 5' RACE reads using MiXCR and keeps one entry per CDR3 protein. The repertoire consists of some 900,000 distinct CDR3 sequences, with about 48% occurring once and the leading ten covering about an eighth. This receptor was taken from a man aged 25 to 40 in good health. Source material: blood. The chain is built from TRBV29-1 and TRBJ2-3; D not resolved. DNA for the CDR3: TGCAGCGTTGAGCCAGCTAGCACAGATACGCAGTATTTT. Translation gives CSVEPASTDTQYF.